This TCR beta chain was recovered during a study of PD-1 blockade in classical Hodgkin lymphoma. Study as a whole: Nivolumab dosed at 3 mg/kg went to patients intravenously every 2 weeks.

Trimming took 2 bases from V and 7 from J; bases not matched to a gene: 5. Per the germline V gene, CDR1 is MDHEN and CDR2 is SYDVKM. The CDR3 extends over 15 amino acids. Generated by immunoSEQ multiplex PCR, the TCRdb table keeps only in-frame clones and is missing some. The sample consists of under 80,000 clones, roughly nine tenths of them appearing once. The time point here: cycle 4 day 1 (C4D1), after more than 5 weeks of nivolumab. All the patients suffered relapse after autologous stem cell transplantation, and brentuximab vedotin exposure differed. This clone has only a few counts. The receptor was isolated from a human donor with classical Hodgkin lymphoma. Specimen: peripheral blood mononuclear cells (PBMCs), collected before the fourth cycle of nivolumab. The chain carries TRBV28 and TRBJ2-2, with 9 bases fitting TRBD2. In nucleotides, the CDR3 is TGTGCCAGCAGTTTAGCGGGGGGGCGGATCGGGGAGCTGTTTTTT. It encodes CASSLAGGRIGELFF.